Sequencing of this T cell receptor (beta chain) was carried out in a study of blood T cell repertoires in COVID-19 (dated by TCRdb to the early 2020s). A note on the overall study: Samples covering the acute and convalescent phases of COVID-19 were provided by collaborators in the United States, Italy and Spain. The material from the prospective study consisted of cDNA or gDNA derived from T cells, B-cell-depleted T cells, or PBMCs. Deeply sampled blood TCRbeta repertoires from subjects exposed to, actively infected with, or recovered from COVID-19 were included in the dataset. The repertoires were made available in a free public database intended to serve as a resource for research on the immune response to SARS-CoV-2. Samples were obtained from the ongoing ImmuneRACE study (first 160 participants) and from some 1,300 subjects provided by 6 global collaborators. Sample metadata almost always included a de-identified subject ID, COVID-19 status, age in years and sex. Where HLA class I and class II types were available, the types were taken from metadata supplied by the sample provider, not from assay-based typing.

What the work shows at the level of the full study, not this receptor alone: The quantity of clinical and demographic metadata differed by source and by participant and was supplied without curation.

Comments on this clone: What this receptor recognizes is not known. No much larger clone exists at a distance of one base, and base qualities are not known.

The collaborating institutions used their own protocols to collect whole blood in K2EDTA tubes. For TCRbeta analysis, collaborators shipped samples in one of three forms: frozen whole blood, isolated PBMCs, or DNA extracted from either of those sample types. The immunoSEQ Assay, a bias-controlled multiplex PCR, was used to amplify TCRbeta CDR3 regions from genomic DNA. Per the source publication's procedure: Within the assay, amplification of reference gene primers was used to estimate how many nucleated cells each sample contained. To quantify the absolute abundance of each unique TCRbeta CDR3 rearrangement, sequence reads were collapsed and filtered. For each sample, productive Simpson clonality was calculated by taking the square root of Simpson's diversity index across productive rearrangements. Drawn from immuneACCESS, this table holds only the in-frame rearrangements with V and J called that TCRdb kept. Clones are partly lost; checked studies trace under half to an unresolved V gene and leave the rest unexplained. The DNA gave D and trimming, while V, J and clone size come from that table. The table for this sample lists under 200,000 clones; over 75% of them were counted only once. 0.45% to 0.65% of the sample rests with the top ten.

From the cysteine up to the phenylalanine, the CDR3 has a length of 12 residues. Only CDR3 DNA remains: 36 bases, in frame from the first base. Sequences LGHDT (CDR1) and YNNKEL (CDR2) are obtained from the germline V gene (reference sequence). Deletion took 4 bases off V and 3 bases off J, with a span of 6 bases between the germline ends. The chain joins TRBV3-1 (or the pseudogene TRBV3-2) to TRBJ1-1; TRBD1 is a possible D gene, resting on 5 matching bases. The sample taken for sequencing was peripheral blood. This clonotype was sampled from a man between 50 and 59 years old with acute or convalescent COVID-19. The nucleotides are TGTGCCAGCAGCCTAGGGGACACTGAAGCTTTCTTT. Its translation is CASSLGDTEAFF.